Listed below are T cell receptor beta chains from one sample, sequenced in a study of vaccination and CD4 T cells after COVID-19. Their target antigens are unknown. TCRdb recomputed calls from the PCR reads with MiXCR, one row per CDR3 protein. The sample contains some 11,000 distinct CDR3 sequences, about 38% of which appear only once. Sequenced input: CD4+ T cells from blood, cultured in vitro. The receptor set was obtained from a human donor who had recovered from COVID-19. Each CDR3 is given with its conserved first and last residue. Fields, in order: clone size, D gene, J gene, V gene, CDR3 protein, CDR3 DNA. D genes are given only for firm matches. Not every row has a clone size; where given, it reads once, few, many or a size class.

clone size: few; D gene: NA; J gene: TRBJ1-3; V gene: TRBV20-1; CDR3 protein: CSARRAGAIGNTIYF; CDR3 DNA: TGCAGTGCTAGACGGGCGGGTGCGATTGGAAACACCATATATTTT
clone size: NA; D gene: NA; J gene: TRBJ2-7; V gene: TRBV28; CDR3 protein: CASSGSYEQYF; CDR3 DNA: TGTGCCAGCAGCGGCTCCTACGAGCAGTACTTC
clone size: NA; D gene: NA; J gene: TRBJ2-1; V gene: TRBV20-1; CDR3 protein: CSATSVDWGFPYNEQFF; CDR3 DNA: TGCAGTGCTACCTCCGTTGATTGGGGATTCCCCTACAATGAGCAGTTCTTC
clone size: NA; D gene: TRBD2; J gene: TRBJ2-5; V gene: TRBV11-2; CDR3 protein: CASSRLAGTETQYF; CDR3 DNA: TGTGCCAGCAGCAGACTAGCGGGAACGGAGACCCAGTACTTC
clone size: NA; D gene: NA; J gene: TRBJ1-2; V gene: TRBV2; CDR3 protein: CASSAFSYTF; CDR3 DNA: TGTGCCAGCAGTGCCTTTAGCTACACCTTC
clone size: NA; D gene: NA; J gene: TRBJ1-1; V gene: TRBV7-5; CDR3 protein: CISVPEATDGGKNTEAFF; CDR3 DNA: NA
clone size: NA; D gene: TRBD2; J gene: TRBJ2-7; V gene: TRBV19; CDR3 protein: CASSIERGAIYEQYF; CDR3 DNA: TGTGCCAGTAGTATAGAGCGGGGGGCTATCTACGAGCAGTACTTC
clone size: NA; D gene: NA; J gene: TRBJ1-1; V gene: TRBV7-9; CDR3 protein: CASTALGGKAFF; CDR3 DNA: TGTGCCAGCACTGCCCTCGGGGGTAAAGCTTTCTTT
clone size: NA; D gene: NA; J gene: TRBJ1-1; V gene: TRBV2; CDR3 protein: CASHRQNTEAFF; CDR3 DNA: TGTGCCAGCCATCGACAGAACACTGAAGCTTTCTTT
clone size: NA; D gene: NA; J gene: TRBJ1-5; V gene: TRBV6-1; CDR3 protein: CASSGVQTQSNQPQHF; CDR3 DNA: TGTGCCAGCAGTGGGGTGCAGACCCAAAGCAATCAGCCCCAGCATTTT
clone size: once; D gene: NA; J gene: TRBJ1-5; V gene: TRBV5-1; CDR3 protein: CASSEKVGGSSNQPQHF; CDR3 DNA: TGCGCCAGCAGCGAGAAAGTCGGGGGGAGTAGCAATCAGCCCCAGCATTTT
clone size: NA; D gene: NA; J gene: TRBJ1-2; V gene: TRBV5-1; CDR3 protein: CASSFNTGTAGYTF; CDR3 DNA: TGCGCCAGCAGCTTCAATACGGGTACGGCGGGCTACACCTTC
clone size: NA; D gene: NA; J gene: TRBJ1-1; V gene: TRBV29-1; CDR3 protein: CSVEVRRMWDTEAFF; CDR3 DNA: TGCAGCGTTGAAGTACGAAGGATGTGGGACACTGAAGCTTTCTTT
clone size: NA; D gene: NA; J gene: TRBJ1-6; V gene: TRBV20-1; CDR3 protein: CSASNLGRGNNSPLHF; CDR3 DNA: TGCAGTGCTAGCAATCTGGGCAGGGGAAATAATTCACCCCTCCACTTT
clone size: NA; D gene: NA; J gene: TRBJ1-1; V gene: TRBV4-1; CDR3 protein: CASSQSQGPSTEAFF; CDR3 DNA: TGCGCCAGCAGCCAATCGCAGGGGCCGAGCACTGAAGCTTTCTTT
clone size: few; D gene: NA; J gene: TRBJ1-2; V gene: TRBV20-1; CDR3 protein: CSAPPRQATGYTF; CDR3 DNA: TGCAGTGCTCCCCCTCGACAGGCCACTGGCTACACCTTC
clone size: few; D gene: NA; J gene: TRBJ1-2; V gene: TRBV20-1; CDR3 protein: CSAPGSQANYGYTF; CDR3 DNA: TGCAGTGCCCCAGGATCCCAAGCTAACTATGGCTACACCTTC
clone size: few; D gene: NA; J gene: TRBJ1-2; V gene: TRBV20-1; CDR3 protein: CSARDPVEREGYGYTF; CDR3 DNA: TGCAGTGCTAGAGATCCGGTCGAGCGGGAAGGGTATGGCTACACCTTC
clone size: NA; D gene: NA; J gene: TRBJ1-5; V gene: TRBV28; CDR3 protein: CASAGPNYSNQPQHF; CDR3 DNA: TGTGCCAGCGCAGGACCGAATTATAGCAATCAGCCCCAGCATTTT
clone size: once; D gene: NA; J gene: TRBJ2-6; V gene: TRBV19; CDR3 protein: CASSTQSSGANVLTF; CDR3 DNA: TGTGCCAGTAGTACACAGAGCTCTGGGGCCAACGTCCTGACTTTC
clone size: few; D gene: NA; J gene: TRBJ1-1; V gene: TRBV6-5; CDR3 protein: CASSYSPVRTEAFF; CDR3 DNA: TGTGCCAGCAGTTATTCCCCGGTTAGGACTGAAGCTTTCTTT
clone size: NA; D gene: NA; J gene: TRBJ1-5; V gene: TRBV10-2; CDR3 protein: CASRTVVGNQPQHF; CDR3 DNA: TGCGCCAGCAGGACCGTGGTGGGCAATCAGCCCCAGCATTTT
clone size: few; D gene: NA; J gene: TRBJ1-2; V gene: TRBV30; CDR3 protein: CAWSVGTDYGYTF; CDR3 DNA: TGTGCCTGGAGTGTAGGGACCGATTATGGCTACACCTTC
clone size: NA; D gene: NA; J gene: TRBJ2-5; V gene: TRBV12-3/TRBV12-4; CDR3 protein: CASASRVRQETQYF; CDR3 DNA: TGTGCCAGCGCCAGCAGGGTACGACAAGAGACCCAGTACTTC
clone size: NA; D gene: NA; J gene: TRBJ2-1; V gene: TRBV15; CDR3 protein: CATSRYGTYNEQFF; CDR3 DNA: TGTGCCACCAGCAGATACGGGACTTACAATGAGCAGTTCTTC
clone size: NA; D gene: TRBD2; J gene: TRBJ2-1; V gene: TRBV11-3; CDR3 protein: CASSVSGSTHNEQFF; CDR3 DNA: TGTGCCAGCAGCGTTAGCGGGAGTACCCACAATGAGCAGTTCTTC
clone size: few; D gene: NA; J gene: TRBJ2-3; V gene: TRBV6-7; CDR3 protein: CASSYSSPSETAISQYF; CDR3 DNA: TGTGCCAGCAGTTACTCGAGCCCCAGCGAGACAGCGATATCGCAGTATTTT
clone size: NA; D gene: NA; J gene: TRBJ1-3; V gene: TRBV15; CDR3 protein: CATTTDSGNTIYF; CDR3 DNA: TGTGCCACCACGACGGACTCTGGAAACACCATATATTTT
clone size: NA; D gene: TRBD1; J gene: TRBJ2-7; V gene: TRBV2; CDR3 protein: CASSKDRGRSYEQYF; CDR3 DNA: TGTGCCAGCAGTAAGGACAGGGGACGTTCCTACGAGCAGTACTTC
clone size: NA; D gene: TRBD1; J gene: TRBJ1-6; V gene: TRBV28; CDR3 protein: CASSPRTGAGLSSSPLHF; CDR3 DNA: TGTGCCAGCAGCCCGAGGACAGGGGCGGGATTGAGTTCGTCACCCCTCCACTTT
clone size: large; D gene: TRBD1; J gene: TRBJ1-6; V gene: TRBV19; CDR3 protein: CASKGQGAAIRNNSPLHF; CDR3 DNA: TGTGCCAGTAAGGGCCAGGGGGCCGCTATTCGGAATAATTCACCCCTCCACTTT
clone size: NA; D gene: NA; J gene: TRBJ1-1; V gene: TRBV6-1; CDR3 protein: CASSEAEAFF; CDR3 DNA: TGTGCCAGCAGTGAGGCTGAAGCTTTCTTT
clone size: NA; D gene: TRBD1; J gene: TRBJ2-2; V gene: TRBV3-1; CDR3 protein: CASSPRTGTNTGELFF; CDR3 DNA: TGTGCCAGCAGCCCCAGGACAGGCACTAACACCGGGGAGCTGTTTTTT
clone size: NA; D gene: TRBD1; J gene: TRBJ2-3; V gene: TRBV5-5; CDR3 protein: CASSSTPKQGLGDTQYF; CDR3 DNA: TGTGCCAGCAGCTCCACCCCCAAACAGGGGTTAGGAGATACGCAGTATTTT
clone size: NA; D gene: NA; J gene: TRBJ2-7; V gene: TRBV20-1; CDR3 protein: CSALRTQGTYEQYF; CDR3 DNA: TGCAGTGCTTTACGCACCCAGGGGACCTACGAGCAGTACTTC
clone size: few; D gene: TRBD1; J gene: TRBJ2-7; V gene: TRBV5-4; CDR3 protein: CASSLSGTGTYEQYF; CDR3 DNA: TGTGCCAGCAGCCTGTCGGGGACAGGGACCTACGAGCAGTACTTC
clone size: NA; D gene: NA; J gene: TRBJ2-3; V gene: TRBV18; CDR3 protein: CASSPRRDTQYF; CDR3 DNA: TGTGCCAGCTCACCACGGAGAGATACGCAGTATTTT
clone size: NA; D gene: NA; J gene: TRBJ1-5; V gene: TRBV28; CDR3 protein: CASSPGGEDRPQHF; CDR3 DNA: TGTGCCAGCAGTCCCGGGGGGGAGGATCGGCCCCAGCATTTT
clone size: once; D gene: NA; J gene: TRBJ2-1; V gene: TRBV18; CDR3 protein: CASSPISGGGSYNEQFF; CDR3 DNA: TGTGCCAGCTCACCAATTTCGGGGGGCGGGTCCTACAATGAGCAGTTCTTC
clone size: few; D gene: TRBD2; J gene: TRBJ2-3; V gene: TRBV7-8; CDR3 protein: CASSSVAGASTDTQYF; CDR3 DNA: TGTGCCAGCAGCTCGGTAGCGGGAGCGAGCACAGATACGCAGTATTTT